This T cell receptor (beta chain) was recovered during a study of cytomegalovirus exposure and HLA in healthy donors. Study-level information: Tens of millions of unique TCRs from HLA-typed donors made up an early data release.

The table lists this clone with a few counts. The PCR made use of 60 Vbeta and 13 Jbeta primers. Clones were read by immunoSEQ multiplex PCR, and TCRdb kept only the in-frame ones, dropping some. The table lists tens of thousands of clones, just under 80% of them singletons. The sequenced material came from PBMCs. The TCR comes from a male donor in good health and CMV-seropositive.

Here the CDR3 reads CASSPQTGGLGEKLFF. The CDR3 DNA follows: TGCGCCAGCAGCCCCCAGACAGGCGGCCTAGGCGAAAAACTGTTTTTT. V gene TRBV5-1 combines with J gene TRBJ1-4, with D possibly TRBD1 on 6 matching bases. Germline V gene sequence: CDR1 SGHRS, CDR2 YFSETQ. This CDR3 comprises 16 residues. Trimming cost V 4 bases and J 8 bases, with 21 bases left between them.